This TCR beta chain is from a study of T cell responses to AZD1222 COVID-19 vaccine. The V gene's germline CDR1 is LGHNA and CDR2 YSLEER. V shed 4 bases and J shed 6 bases, with 16 bases lying between them. This CDR3 comprises 14 residues. Points from the study as a whole: White British people made up most donors, females outnumbered males, and clonal diversity was possibly underestimated. Along spike, vaccine-associated CD4 TCRs were found throughout, with dominance at 160-218 and 743-854.

The method was immunoSEQ multiplex PCR; TCRdb's version includes in-frame clones alone and lacks a portion of them. Of roughly 150,000 clones in the sample, about nine tenths were seen once. In regard to this clone: Its specificity is not known.

The specimen comprised peripheral blood, sampled on day 0 of MenACWY control vaccination. The source is an adult in good health. This sequence joins TRBV4-3 and TRBJ2-7; D may be TRBD1 or TRBD2 (6 bases each). The CDR3 sequence is CASSLGQWDSEQYF. In nucleotides, the CDR3 is TGCGCCAGCAGCCTAGGACAGTGGGACTCCGAGCAGTACTTC.